This entry lists 29 T cell receptor beta chains sequenced from one sample in a study of regulatory T cells in long-lasting Graves disease. Indicated time point: newly diagnosed GD, antithyroid drugs for less than 3 months. RNA from PBMCs was the source of the TCR library. Arm-PCR with iRepertoire HTBI primers amplified the CDR3 regions for these TCR beta libraries. TCRdb itself ran the multiplex PCR reads through MiXCR, one entry per CDR3 protein. The sample lists more than 450,000 distinct CDR3 sequences; around 15% were seen once. These data were also reused for a study on T cells in Graves' hyperthyroidism and ophthalmopathy.

The material sequenced was peripheral blood mononuclear cells (PBMCs), taken at new diagnosis, from a patient treated with antithyroid drugs. The receptors were gathered from a man between 40 and 49 years old with Graves disease.

This clonotype was counted many times. This chain links TRBV18 with TRBJ2-3; the D is unclear. Trimming shortened V by 3 bases and J by 6 bases, and 10 bases separated the two germline ends. Germline assignment: CDR1 KGHSH and CDR2 LQKENI. There are 13 residues in the CDR3. The chain's CDR3 is CASSPDFLDTQYF. The CDR3 DNA reads TGTGCCAGCTCACCCGATTTTTTGGATACGCAGTATTTT.

A word on this clonotype: A single base separates this from a much larger clone, so it may be a read error. This rearrangement joins TRBV5-1 to TRBJ1-5, with D perhaps matching TRBD1 (5 bases). Germline loops: CDR1 SGHRS, CDR2 YFSETQ. The V gene lost 4 bases and the J gene lost 5 bases, with 10 bases spanning the gap. The CDR3 loop spans 13 amino acids. CDR3 in DNA: TGCGCCAGCAGCCGGGGCAGTTATCAGCCCCAGCATTTT. Translation: CASSRGSYQPQHF.

The chain is built from TRBV25-1 and TRBJ1-2, with no clear D. Germline V gene lookup returns CDR1 MGHDK and CDR2 SYGVNS. CDR3 length equals 11 residues. V shed 5 bases and J shed 10 bases, with 11 bases lying between them. The CDR3 spells CASSTHQYYTF. The CDR3 region has the DNA TGTGCCAGCAGTACACACCAATACTACACCTTC.

The chain links TRBV5-1 to TRBJ1-1, with a weak D call TRBD1 (5 bases). V lost 0 bases and J lost 3, with 9 bases in between. The V gene's germline CDR1 is SGHRS and CDR2 YFSETQ. The CDR3 runs 14 residues. CDR3 sequence: CASSLDRRYTEAFF. In DNA form, the CDR3 reads TGCGCCAGCAGCTTGGACAGGAGGTACACTGAAGCTTTCTTT.

Many counts were recorded for this clonotype. The V and J genes are TRBV20-1 and TRBJ1-2; D not resolved. Trimming took 7 bases from V and 2 from J, leaving 14 bases between them. From germline, CDR1 is DFQATT and CDR2 SNEGSKA (reference sequence). The CDR3 extends over 13 amino acids. In DNA form, the CDR3 reads TGCAGTGAAAGGAAAGATGAGAACTATGGCTACACCTTC. Translation gives CSERKDENYGYTF.

In its sample, this clonotype was seen many times. The V call is TRBV30, the J call TRBJ2-2; 13 nucleotides align to TRBD2. The CDR3 is 15 residues long. V lost 3 bases and J lost 6; bases outside the gene matches: 4. Germline values: CDR1 GTSNPN, CDR2 SVGIG (reference sequence). CDR3 sequence: CAWSQLAGGAGELFF. The DNA for the CDR3 is TGTGCCTGGAGCCAACTAGCGGGAGGGGCCGGGGAGCTGTTTTTT.

The table lists this clonotype with many counts. The chain recombines TRBV27 with TRBJ2-5; 11 bases align to TRBD1. This CDR3 contains 16 residues. Unmatched junction bases numbered 7, after V lost 5 bases and J lost 2 bases. Germline CDR1 and CDR2: MNHEY and SMNVEV (reference sequence). CDR3 sequence (DNA): TGTGCCAGCAGTCTCCGGACAGGGGGCCTACAAGAGACCCAGTACTTC. Protein: CASSLRTGGLQETQYF.

V gene TRBV4-1 combines with J gene TRBJ2-1; TRBD2 matches 9 bases. The CDR3 has 16 amino acids. Trimming at V came to 2 bases and at J to 1 base, leaving 3 bases not matched to a gene. From germline, CDR1 is MGHRA and CDR2 YSYEKL. In DNA form, the CDR3 reads TGCGCCAGCAGCCAAAAAGCGGGAGGATCCTACAATGAGCAGTTCTTC. As protein: CASSQKAGGSYNEQFF.

This clonotype was counted at least ten times. The J gene is TRBJ2-1, the V gene TRBV19; D not certain. V lost 1 base, J lost 0 bases, and 10 bases lay in between. CDR1 LNHDA and CDR2 SQIVND come from the germline V gene (reference sequence). The CDR3 covers 16 residues. The CDR3 nucleotides are TGTGCCAGTAGTATAGGGGGAAGCTTCTCCTACAATGAGCAGTTCTTC. It translates to CASSIGGSFSYNEQFF.

This clonotype was detected ten times or more. The rearrangement uses TRBV28 and TRBJ2-2; TRBD2 matches 13 bases. CDR1 is MDHEN, CDR2 SYDVKM, per germline. The CDR3 totals 19 residues. The ends lost 6 bases at V and 5 bases at J; junction bases unmatched: 15. CDR3 coding DNA: TGTGCCAGCAGCCACCATTTCGGACTAGCGGGAGAGGGTACCGGGGAGCTGTTTTTT. Its protein is CASSHHFGLAGEGTGELFF.

There are many counts of this clonotype. J is TRBJ2-7 and V is TRBV28; weak D call: TRBD2 (6 bases). V gave up 3 bases and J gave up 0 bases, with 18 bases separating them. The CDR3 runs to 17 residues. CDR1 is MDHEN, CDR2 SYDVKM, per germline. Here the CDR3 reads CASSFSLAGSGSYEQYF. The CDR3 coding sequence is TGTGCCAGCAGTTTTTCTTTGGCGGGATCGGGCTCCTACGAGCAGTACTTC.

A note on this clonotype: This likely reflects a read error, since a far larger clone is one base away. The genes are TRBV12-3 or TRBV12-4 and TRBJ2-7; D is unresolved. The DNA end favors TRBJ2-3, so the J call may be wrong. The CDR3 loop spans 14 amino acids. The CDR3 spells CASTYPGETDTQYF. The CDR3 coding sequence is TGTGCCAGCACCTACCCCGGAGAGACAGATACGCAGTATTTT.

This clonotype has ten or more counts. The CDR3 region has the DNA TGTGCCAGCAGCCGAGGGGAGGGTGTCATTCAGTACTTC. It codes for CASSRGEGVIQYF. This rearrangement joins TRBV11-3 to TRBJ2-4, with TRBD2 matching over 7 bases. The germline gives CDR1 SGHNT, CDR2 YENEEA. The J segment lost 9 bases and the V segment lost 5 bases, leaving 7 bases of the junction unmatched. The CDR3 covers 13 residues.

This clonotype was observed at least ten times. This chain links TRBV6-1 with TRBJ2-7; 13 bases match TRBD2. With V trimmed by 8 bases and J by 3 bases, 4 bases remained unmatched. The CDR3 runs to 14 residues. The germline CDR1 and CDR2 sequences are MNHNS and SASEGT. CDR3 region: CASGLAGEFYEQYF. In DNA form, the CDR3 reads TGTGCCAGCGGACTAGCGGGAGAATTCTACGAGCAGTACTTC.

This clonotype was recorded at least ten times. This sequence joins TRBV7-2 and TRBJ2-3; 9 nucleotides match TRBD2. The V gene end was trimmed by 2 bases and the J gene end by 5 bases; junction bases not matched to a gene: 5. In germline, CDR1 is SGHTA, CDR2 FQGNSA. This CDR3 contains 15 residues. The CDR3 protein is CASSLIAGARDTQYF. DNA of the CDR3: TGTGCCAGCAGCTTAATAGCGGGAGCTAGAGATACGCAGTATTTT.

CDR3 amino acids: CASSQEDRGPDTIYF. In nucleotides, the CDR3 is TGCGCCAGCAGCCAAGAGGACAGGGGCCCTGACACCATATATTTT. The chain recombines TRBV4-1 with TRBJ1-3; the match to TRBD1 covers 9 bases. Germline-derived CDR1 and CDR2 are MGHRA and YSYEKL. The length of the CDR3 is 15 residues. Trimming at V came to 0 bases and at J to 8 bases, leaving 5 bases not matched to a gene.

This clonotype appeared many times. The chain carries TRBV20-1 and TRBJ1-1; no clear D gene. V lost 7 bases and J 4 bases, leaving 16 bases between the germline ends. Germline loops: CDR1 DFQATT, CDR2 SNEGSKA (reference sequence). This CDR3 is 13 amino acids long. This CDR3 reads CSVKGVRTTEAFF. The CDR3 nucleotides read TGCAGTGTTAAAGGTGTTCGGACCACTGAAGCTTTCTTT.

This clonotype was seen repeatedly, ten times or more. J is TRBJ2-5 and V is TRBV24-1; the match to TRBD2 covers 14 bases. J gave up 14 bases and V 3 bases, and 16 bases lay outside the gene matches. Germline CDR1 and CDR2: KGHDR and SFDVKD. The CDR3 is 17 amino acids. DNA of the CDR3: TGTGCCACCAGTGATCCGCCTGGGACTAGCGGGAGATGGAGACCTTACTTC. It encodes CATSDPPGTSGRWRPYF.

This clonotype showed up many times. The V gene is TRBV3-1, the J gene TRBJ1-1; no reliable D call. Trimming left V 0 bases short and J 6 bases short, with 11 bases between. Germline CDR1 and CDR2: LGHDT and YNNKEL (reference sequence). The CDR3 is 14 amino acids. This CDR3 is CASSQEVGTAEAFF. The CDR3 DNA reads TGTGCCAGCAGCCAAGAAGTGGGTACAGCTGAAGCTTTCTTT. Using reference TRBV3-1 and TRBJ1-1 for the parts outside the CDR3, the full variable domain is DTAVSQTPKYLVTQMGNDKSIKCEQNLGHDTMYWYKQDSKKFLKIMFSYNNKELIINETVPNRFSPKSPDKAHLNLHINSLELGDSAVYFCASSQEVGTAEAFFGQGTRLTVV.

In its sample, this clonotype was seen once. A read error is possible here, since a much larger clone lies one base away. The chain couples TRBV6-1 to TRBJ2-5, with D perhaps matching TRBD1 or TRBD2 (5 bases each). Germline V gene data show CDR1 as MNHNS and CDR2 as SASEGT. There are 16 residues in the CDR3. The CDR3 DNA reads TGTGACAGCAGCCCGCCCCTGGGACGGAAAAGGGAGACCCAGTACTTC. The encoded protein is CDSSPPLGRKRETQYF.

This clonotype occurred many times. The chain links TRBV11-2 to TRBJ2-7, with 14 nucleotides matching TRBD2. The J segment lost 4 bases and the V segment lost 5 bases, leaving 7 bases of the junction unmatched. Germline CDR1 and CDR2: SGHAT and FQNNGV. The CDR3 is 16 residues long. CDR3 sequence (DNA): TGTGCCAGCAGCCATATAGGGACTAGCGGGAGTTACGAGCAGTACTTC. It encodes CASSHIGTSGSYEQYF.

V and J are TRBV20-1 and TRBJ2-3; D remains ambiguous. Trimming removed 2 bases at V and 11 bases at J, with 17 bases between. Germline loops: CDR1 DFQATT, CDR2 SNEGSKA (reference sequence). The CDR3 length is 13 residues. DNA for the CDR3: TGCAGTGCTAGATTGCTTACCATGATCGAGCAGTATTTT. Protein product: CSARLLTMIEQYF.

This clonotype was seen ten or more times. The chain has TRBV7-3 and TRBJ2-7, with 10 nucleotides matching TRBD2. CDR3 length: 18 residues. The junction had 18 bases not matched to a gene; V was cut back by 6 bases and J by 4 bases. CDR1 is SGHTA and CDR2 is FQGTGA in the germline V gene. CDR3 protein: CASSVEWVLLAGDYEQYF. As DNA, the CDR3 is TGTGCCAGCAGTGTGGAGTGGGTTCTGCTAGCGGGAGATTACGAGCAGTACTTC.

This clonotype appeared many times. The genes are TRBV30 and TRBJ2-3; D call uncertain. This CDR3 comprises 15 residues. CDR1 and CDR2 (germline): GTSNPN, SVGIG (reference sequence). Trimming cost V 3 bases and J 0 bases, with 13 bases left between them. The CDR3 spells CAWSPWSSSTDTQYF. The CDR3 nucleotides read TGTGCCTGGAGCCCTTGGTCTTCAAGCACAGATACGCAGTATTTT.

This clonotype appeared many times. The junction does not match germline at one end; this may be a read error. This rearrangement joins TRBV20-1 to TRBJ2-1; D is unclear. The germline gives CDR1 DFQATT, CDR2 SNEGSKA (reference sequence). The CDR3 length is 12 residues. The CDR3: CSADATYNKQFF. CDR3 nucleotides: TGCAGTGCGGACGCCACCTACAATAAGCAGTTCTTC.

Note on this clonotype: Since no conserved phenylalanine or tryptophan closes the CDR3, a read error is the likely cause. This chain links TRBV4-2 with TRBJ2-1, with D uncertain. The germline V and J ends were trimmed by 4 bases and 4 bases, with 23 bases remaining between them. Germline V gene lookup returns CDR1 LGHNA and CDR2 YNFKEQ. The CDR3 has 18 amino acids. The CDR3 nucleotides are TGTGCCAGCAGCCCACTCGTACATGGTTCAGAGATTTACAATGAGCAGTTCATC. Translating it yields CASSPLVHGSEIYNEQFI.

The CDR3 coding sequence is TGCAGCGTCCCGGGACTAGCGGGCCCGGGCACCGGGGAGCTGTTTTTT. Amino acid sequence: CSVPGLAGPGTGELFF. The V gene is TRBV29-1, the J gene TRBJ2-2; TRBD2 aligns across 12 bases. V dropped 6 bases and J dropped 4; count of bases not matched to a gene: 9. This CDR3 spans 16 amino acids. Germline V gene sequence: CDR1 SQVTM, CDR2 ANQGSEA.

The V call is TRBV19, the J call TRBJ2-7, with D tentatively TRBD1 or TRBD2 (5 bases each). This CDR3 comprises 15 residues. Germline V CDR1 and CDR2: LNHDA, SQIVND (reference sequence). Trimming left V 0 bases short and J 3 bases short, with 12 bases between. The CDR3 region has the DNA TGTGCCAGTAGTATAGATGGGACCTCAGTCTACGAGCAGTACTTC. Residues: CASSIDGTSVYEQYF.

On this clonotype: With a much larger clone just one base away, this may be a read error. This sequence joins TRBV29-1 and TRBJ2-5, with D tentatively TRBD1 (6 bases). There are 15 residues in the CDR3. Germline loops: CDR1 SQVTM, CDR2 ANQGSEA. V was shortened by 1 base and J by 9 bases, with 21 bases between the two germline ends. This CDR3 reads CSVEALGALVEAQYF. The CDR3 DNA reads as TGCAGCGTTGAAGCTCTGGGGGCGTTAGTGGAGGCCCAGTACTTC.